What follows is one TCR beta chain and its context. Trimming took off 4 bases at V and 0 bases at J, with 7 bases between the two ends. The CDR3 covers 14 residues. Germline V CDR1 and CDR2: LGHDT, YNNKEL (reference sequence). The data were taken from a study of CD8 T cells in Susac syndrome. Random hexamers were used to reverse transcribe the RNA input (roughly 0.5 to 1 ug). Each CDR3 protein is one row after TCRdb ran MiXCR on the immunoSEQ multiplex PCR reads. The sample consists of fewer than 85,000 distinct CDR3 sequences, approximately 95% of them appearing once. Sequencing was done on a sample of CD8+ T cells from PBMCs. The chain uses TRBV3-1 and TRBJ1-5; maybe TRBD1 (6 bases). The sequence was collected from a human donor with Susac syndrome. Written as DNA, the CDR3 is TGTGCCAGCAGCCGGGACATTAGCAATCAGCCCCAGCATTTT. This codes for CASSRDISNQPQHF.